The 4 T cell receptor beta chains below all came from one sample that was sequenced in a study of shared clonotypes between healthy human individuals. Using immunoSEQ multiplex PCR, the repertoire was profiled, and TCRdb retains in-frame clones only, with some absent. The sample contains approximately 2.4 million clones, about 94% of which appear only once. The sequenced sample consisted of naive CD4+ T cells sorted from blood. Specified subset: CD45RA+ positively selected. The receptor source for this set is a man younger than 30 in good health.

This chain connects TRBV5-4 to TRBJ1-1; 10 bases match TRBD1. The CDR3 runs 17 residues. Germline V gene lookup returns CDR1 SGHNT and CDR2 YYREEE (reference sequence). Trimming cost V 3 bases and J 5 bases; bases outside gene matches: 13. CDR3 coding DNA: TGTGCCAGCAGCTCCATCGGGACAGGGGCTCTTTGGACTGAAGCTTTCTTT. It codes for CASSSIGTGALWTEAFF. The full variable domain, its missing parts supplied by reference TRBV5-4 and TRBJ1-1, is ETGVTQSPTHLIKTRGQQVTLRCSSQSGHNTVSWYQQALGQGPQFIFQYYREEENGRGNFPPRFSGLQFPNYSSELNVNALELDDSALYLCASSSIGTGALWTEAFFGQGTRLTVV.

The rearrangement joins TRBV7-9 to TRBJ2-3, with 11 bases matching TRBD2. With V trimmed by 5 bases and J by 5 bases, 9 bases remained unmatched. This CDR3 has 16 amino acids. The germline CDR1 and CDR2 sequences are SEHNR and FQNEAQ (reference sequence). The CDR3 spells CASSPNSGRAQDTQYF. Written as DNA, the CDR3 is TGTGCCAGCAGCCCTAATAGCGGGAGGGCACAAGATACGCAGTATTTT.

The chain couples TRBV11-3 to TRBJ2-7; the D gene is possibly TRBD1 (5 bases). Trimming removed 1 base at V and 6 bases at J, with 10 bases between. The CDR3 totals 13 residues. The germline V gene encodes CDR1 SGHNT and CDR2 YENEEA. CDR3 sequence reads: CASSLGQGFEQYF. The CDR3, as DNA: TGTGCCAGCAGCTTAGGGCAGGGATTCGAGCAGTACTTC.

The DNA of the CDR3 is TGCGCCAGCAGCCCCTGGACAGGGTTGTCCTACGAGCAGTACTTC. Translated: CASSPWTGLSYEQYF. The genes are TRBV5-1 and TRBJ2-7; 8 bases map to TRBD1. This CDR3 is built from 15 residues. V shed 4 bases and J 1 base; nucleotides not matched to a gene: 7. In germline, CDR1 is SGHRS, CDR2 YFSETQ. The full variable domain, rest sourced from reference TRBV5-1 and TRBJ2-7, is KAGVTQTPRYLIKTRGQQVTLSCSPISGHRSVSWYQQTPGQGLQFLFEYFSETQRNKGNFPGRFSGRQFSNSRSEMNVSTLELGDSALYLCASSPWTGLSYEQYFGPGTRLTVT.